The T cell receptor beta chain described here comes from a study of CD8+ T cells in alopecia areata. Looking at the study overall: Those patients who were treated received oral tofacitinib, which was given at 5 to 10 mg twice daily for moderate-to-severe alopecia areata.

This clone came up a few times. Following extraction, RNA underwent reverse transcription to cDNA, which served as the sequencing template. TCRdb keeps only in-frame clones here, not all; method: immunoSEQ multiplex PCR. The data contain about 97,000 clones, approximately 42% of them singletons. The sequencing input was CD4+ T cells sorted from blood. This TCR was recovered from a human donor with alopecia areata.

The CDR3 loop is CASNTGASSYNEQFF. The CDR3 region has the DNA TGTGCCAGCAACACCGGAGCGAGCTCCTACAATGAGCAGTTCTTC. The chain links TRBV9 to TRBJ2-1; no clear D gene. The CDR3 extends over 15 amino acids. Germline V CDR1 and CDR2: SGDLS, YYNGEE. Trimming stripped 6 bases from V and 0 bases from J, with 13 bases between.